These 22 T cell receptor beta chains were all obtained from the same sample, sequenced in a study of blood T cell repertoires in COVID-19. Clones were read by immunoSEQ multiplex PCR, and TCRdb kept only the in-frame ones, dropping some. Among 70,000 or so clones listed, over 75% were seen once. Sequencing was done on a sample of peripheral blood. These receptors came from a human donor in a cohort sampled during active COVID-19.

The CDR3 bases are TGTGCCAGCAGCTTGGCCCATGCGGGAGTAGATGAGCAGTACTTC. As protein: CASSLAHAGVDEQYF. V and J are TRBV5-6 and TRBJ2-7; 7 bases are shared with TRBD2. Trimming at V came to 0 bases and at J to 7 bases, leaving 10 bases not matched to a gene. CDR3 size: 15 residues. Germline CDR1 is SGHDT and CDR2 is YYEEEE. Supplemented by reference TRBV5-6 and TRBJ2-7, the full variable domain reads DAGVTQSPTHLIKTRGQQVTLRCSPKSGHDTVSWYQQALGQGPQFIFQYYEEEERQRGNFPDRFSGHQFPNYSSELNVNALLLGDSALYLCASSLAHAGVDEQYFGPGTRLTVT.

The sample holds one count of this clone. The chain couples TRBV24-1 to TRBJ2-1; D possibly corresponds to TRBD2 (5 bases). CDR1 and CDR2 from the germline V gene are KGHDR and SFDVKD. There are 14 residues in the CDR3. Trimming removed 0 bases from V and 8 bases from J, with 10 bases in between. The CDR3 bases are TGTGCCACCAGTGATTTGCGGGGTTGGGATGAGCAGTTCTTC. Amino acid sequence: CATSDLRGWDEQFF.

The chain recombines TRBV5-6 with TRBJ1-1; D gene uncertain. Germline CDR1 SGHDT, CDR2 YYEEEE. V was cut by 0 bases and J by 5 bases, with 5 bases left in between. This CDR3 is 12 amino acids long. The CDR3 here is CASSLGLTEAFF. The CDR3 DNA reads as TGTGCCAGCAGCTTGGGTCTGACTGAAGCTTTCTTT.

This chain links TRBV30 with TRBJ1-2; possibly TRBD1 for D (6 bases). CDR1 and CDR2 from the germline V gene are GTSNPN and SVGIG (reference sequence). This CDR3 contains 14 residues. Between the trimmed V and J ends, which lost 3 bases and 3 bases, there was a span of 14 bases. In DNA, the CDR3 is TGTGCCTGGAGGGAAGGGGGGGGCCACTATGGCTACACCTTC. Translation: CAWREGGGHYGYTF.

The chain has TRBV30 and TRBJ2-7, with D possibly matching TRBD1 (5 bases). Germline V gene data show CDR1 as GTSNPN and CDR2 as SVGIG (reference sequence). The CDR3 runs to 14 residues. The V end lost 3 bases, the J end lost 1 base, and 13 bases lay between the germline ends. The DNA of the CDR3 is TGTGCCTGGAGAGCAGGGCGGCGGTCCTACGAGCAGTACTTC. It translates to CAWRAGRRSYEQYF.

This clone was seen only a few times. The chain joins TRBV18 to TRBJ2-6; no reliable D call. From germline, CDR1 is KGHSH and CDR2 LQKENI. V was clipped by 3 bases and J by 0 bases, with 3 bases between them. This CDR3 has 14 amino acids. The CDR3 DNA reads TGTGCCAGCTCACCTTACTCTGGGGCCAACGTCCTGACTTTC. This translates into CASSPYSGANVLTF. Full variable domain (outside the CDR3, taken from reference TRBV18 and TRBJ2-6): NAGVMQNPRHLVRRRGQEARLRCSPMKGHSHVYWYRQLPEEGLKFMVYLQKENIIDESGMPKERFSAEFPKEGPSILRIQQVVRGDSAAYFCASSPYSGANVLTFGAGSRLTVL.

This clone turned up a few times. The chain has TRBV2 and TRBJ1-2, with 8 bases lining up with TRBD1. This CDR3 is built from 12 residues. V was clipped by 5 bases and J by 4 bases; unmatched bases: 0. Germline CDR1 and CDR2: SNHLY and FYNNEI. CDR3 in DNA: TGTGCCAGCAGTACAGGGGGCTATGGCTACACCTTC. This codes for CASSTGGYGYTF.

V usage is TRBV7-2 and J usage is TRBJ2-7; D remains ambiguous. CDR1 and CDR2 from the germline V gene are SGHTA and FQGNSA. Between the trimmed V and J ends, which lost 1 base and 7 bases, there was a span of 20 bases. The CDR3 is 16 residues long. This CDR3 is CASSLDYRLAGGEQYF. In nucleotides, the CDR3 is TGTGCCAGCAGCTTAGATTACCGACTGGCTGGCGGTGAGCAGTACTTC. Supplemented by reference TRBV7-2 and TRBJ2-7, the full variable domain reads GAGVSQSPSNKVTEKGKDVELRCDPISGHTALYWYRQSLGQGLEFLIYFQGNSAPDKSGLPSDRFSAERTGGSVSTLTIQRTQQEDSAVYLCASSLDYRLAGGEQYFGPGTRLTVT.

This rearrangement joins TRBV25-1 to TRBJ2-2, with 7 bases lining up with TRBD2. Germline lookup yields CDR1 MGHDK and CDR2 SYGVNS. This CDR3 has 12 amino acids. J gave up 6 bases and V 7 bases, and 2 bases lay outside the gene matches. The DNA for the CDR3 is TGTGCCAGCAAGCGGGGTGCCGGGGAGCTGTTTTTT. Its translation: CASKRGAGELFF.

The CDR3 sequence: CASSIWSRGNTEAFF. CDR3 sequence (DNA): TGTGCCAGTAGTATTTGGTCCCGCGGGAACACTGAAGCTTTCTTT. V is TRBV19 and J is TRBJ1-1, with D unclear. The V end was cut by 3 bases, the J end by 1 base, with 12 bases between. The CDR3 length is 15 residues. Germline assignment: CDR1 LNHDA and CDR2 SQIVND (reference sequence).

The V gene is TRBV6-5, the J gene TRBJ1-5; 7 bases are shared with TRBD1. This CDR3 spans 14 amino acids. From germline, CDR1 is MNHEY and CDR2 SVGAGI. The J segment lost 3 bases and the V segment lost 5 bases, leaving 4 bases of the junction unmatched. Written as DNA, the CDR3 is TGTGCCAGCAGTAGGACAGGTGACAATCAGCCCCAGCATTTT. Amino acid sequence: CASSRTGDNQPQHF.

This chain links TRBV4-3 with TRBJ1-3, with unresolved D. In germline, CDR1 is LGHNA, CDR2 YSLEER. CDR3 length equals 16 residues. Trimming took 0 bases from V and 0 from J, leaving 9 bases between them. The CDR3 sequence is CASSQDGPGSGNTIYF. The CDR3 region has the DNA TGCGCCAGCAGCCAAGACGGTCCAGGCTCTGGAAACACCATATATTTT.

This clone was detected only once. The chain is built from TRBV19 and TRBJ1-4; TRBD1 might be the D (5 bases). V was trimmed by 6 bases and J by 0 bases, leaving 11 bases between them. The CDR3 extends over 15 amino acids. Per germline, CDR1 LNHDA and CDR2 SQIVND (reference sequence). In nucleotides, the CDR3 is TGTGCCAGTAGCCGGGGGGGAGCAACTAATGAAAAACTGTTTTTT. Translating it yields CASSRGGATNEKLFF.

This sequence joins TRBV3-1 (or the pseudogene TRBV3-2) and TRBJ2-2; perhaps TRBD2 as D (5 bases). CDR3 length: 15 residues. Trimming removed 0 bases at V and 6 bases at J, with 11 bases between. Germline CDR1 is LGHDT and CDR2 is YNNKEL (reference sequence). The chain's CDR3 is CASSQEHSGSGELFF. CDR3 DNA sequence: TGTGCCAGCAGCCAAGAGCACAGCGGTTCCGGGGAGCTGTTTTTT.

The chain recombines TRBV7-9 with TRBJ2-7; 10 bases map to TRBD1. Losses at the gene ends were 5 bases for V and 6 bases for J; bases not matched to a gene: 4. The length of the CDR3 is 13 residues. CDR1 is SEHNR, CDR2 FQNEAQ, per germline (reference sequence). The CDR3 sequence is CASSHGTGAEQYF. CDR3 in DNA: TGTGCCAGCAGCCACGGGACAGGGGCCGAGCAGTACTTC.

This sequence joins TRBV10-3 and TRBJ1-1, with D uncertain. With 10 bases removed from V and 0 bases from J, the gap between germline ends came to 18 bases. The CDR3 contains 15 residues. Germline V gene lookup returns CDR1 ENHRY and CDR2 SYGVKD. Here the CDR3 DNA reads TGTGCCACCTCCACCCGATTACAGCTGAACACTGAAGCTTTCTTT. This codes for CATSTRLQLNTEAFF.

The chain combines TRBV3-1 (or the pseudogene TRBV3-2) with TRBJ2-5, with D maybe TRBD2 (5 bases). V was shortened by 0 bases and J by 4 bases, with 12 bases between the two germline ends. There are 15 residues in the CDR3. Germline CDR1 is LGHDT and CDR2 is YNNKEL (reference sequence). Here the CDR3 DNA reads TGTGCCAGCAGCCAAGAACGGGAAGGGTCAGAGACCCAGTACTTC. The encoded protein is CASSQEREGSETQYF.

This chain connects TRBV6-2 or TRBV6-3 to TRBJ1-2, with TRBD1 identical over 10 bases. Trimming took 5 bases from V and 2 from J; bases not matched to a gene: 2. The V gene's germline CDR1 is MNHEY and CDR2 SVGEGT. This CDR3 has 14 amino acids. CDR3 DNA: TGTGCCAGCAGTCTGGGACAGGGGAACTATGGCTACACCTTC. It codes for CASSLGQGNYGYTF.

The chain recombines TRBV5-8 with TRBJ2-3; D remains ambiguous. This CDR3 has 16 residues. Looked up from germline, CDR1 is SGHTS and CDR2 is YDEGEE. Trimming cost V 0 bases and J 0 bases, with 11 bases left between them. The DNA of the CDR3 is TGTGCCAGCAGCTTGGGAAGTACCACTAGCACAGATACGCAGTATTTT. Translating gives CASSLGSTTSTDTQYF.

The genes are TRBV6-2 or TRBV6-3 and TRBJ1-6, with D possibly TRBD1 on 6 matching bases. This CDR3 is 17 amino acids long. Per the germline V gene, CDR1 is MNHEY and CDR2 is SVGEGT. The V end was cut by 2 bases, the J end by 10 bases, with 21 bases between. The CDR3 nucleotides read TGTGCCAGCAGTTACCCACTTTTCAGGACAGACAACTCACCCCTCCACTTT. This codes for CASSYPLFRTDNSPLHF.

The chain carries TRBV28 and TRBJ2-7; 8 bases match TRBD2. The V segment lost 6 bases and the J segment 4 bases; nucleotides outside the gene matches: 11. CDR1 MDHEN and CDR2 SYDVKM come from the germline V gene. This CDR3 is 15 amino acids long. CDR3 residues: CASSQTTSGRYEQYF. CDR3 coding DNA: TGTGCCAGCAGCCAAACCACTAGCGGACGTTACGAGCAGTACTTC.

This chain uses TRBV3-1 (or the pseudogene TRBV3-2) with TRBJ2-7; perhaps TRBD1 as D (6 bases). The V and J ends lost 5 bases and 6 bases respectively, with 11 bases between them. This CDR3 contains 12 residues. Germline-derived CDR1 and CDR2 are LGHDT and YNNKEL (reference sequence). The CDR3 DNA reads TGTGCCAGCAGCGGACAGCCACCCGAGCAGTACTTC. Translating gives CASSGQPPEQYF.